Each of the 22 T cell receptor beta chains below was sequenced from the same sample in a study of T cell repertoires in cytomegalovirus infection (dated by TCRdb to between 2019 and 2020). Which antigens these TCRs recognize remains unknown. The instrument given in TCRdb is Illumina HiSeq 1500. Using fastp trimming at Q25 and MiXCR clonotype assembly, TCRdb reanalyzed the public sequencing data and kept in-frame beta chains. Each CDR3 protein gets just one entry, which takes the most common genes and DNA from the rows behind it. This sample gives approximately 310,000 distinct CDR3 sequences in total; 20% to 25% of them show up just once. Roughly 13% of the sample is in the top ten clones. The treatment or condition label for this specimen denotes: in vitro stimulation with specific CMV peptide epitopes to enrich CMV-specific T cells. The specimen comprised cultured PBMCs, sampled from culture after CMV antigen stimulation. Receptors originate from a human donor in good health (CMV status not recorded). Some clones in this sample may be carry-over from other donors' samples.

The chain uses TRBV6-2 or TRBV6-3 and TRBJ2-1; D tentatively fits TRBD1 or TRBD2 (5 bases each). CDR1 MNHEY and CDR2 SVGEGT come from the germline V gene. The CDR3 consists of 14 residues. V was clipped by 4 bases and J by 4 bases, with 11 bases between them. The CDR3 spells CASSWDVTYNEQFF. In DNA form, the CDR3 reads TGTGCCAGCAGTTGGGACGTTACATACAATGAGCAGTTCTTC.

This clonotype was seen a handful of times. The chain is built from TRBV28 and TRBJ2-4; no firm D call. V was trimmed by 3 bases and J by 3 bases, leaving 6 bases between them. This CDR3 region has 13 residues. Germline V CDR1 and CDR2: MDHEN, SYDVKM. CDR3: CASSFSGKNIQYF. The CDR3 DNA reads as TGTGCCAGCAGTTTCAGTGGCAAAAACATTCAGTACTTC.

The chain combines TRBV7-3 with TRBJ2-1; no firm D call. Per the germline V gene, CDR1 is SGHTA and CDR2 is FQGTGA. The CDR3 is 16 amino acids. V lost 1 base, J lost 0 bases, and 10 bases lay in between. The CDR3 DNA follows: TGTGCCAGCAGCTTAAGGGAAAGAAGCTCCTACAATGAGCAGTTCTTC. Amino acids: CASSLRERSSYNEQFF.

The chain combines TRBV6-2 or TRBV6-3 with TRBJ1-2, with D possibly matching TRBD1 (6 bases). The CDR3 totals 15 residues. Trimming left V 5 bases short and J 6 bases short, with 19 bases between. CDR1 is MNHEY, CDR2 SVGEGT, per germline. The CDR3: CASSRWDKPRDGYTF. Here the CDR3 DNA reads TGTGCCAGCAGTAGGTGGGACAAGCCCAGGGATGGCTACACCTTC.

The V and J genes are TRBV10-3 and TRBJ2-3, with 8 bases that match TRBD2. CDR1 and CDR2 (germline): ENHRY, SYGVKD. The trim removed 4 bases at V and 4 bases at J, leaving 10 bases unmatched. The CDR3 covers 16 residues. DNA for the CDR3: TGTGCCATCAGTGGCCATTTTTCGGGAGGGGCAGATACGCAGTATTTT. Amino acids: CAISGHFSGGADTQYF.

This clonotype was picked up a small number of times. The CDR3 nucleotides are TGTGCCAGCTCCGCGACAGGGCTAAGCTCCTACGAGCAGTACGTC. This encodes CASSATGLSSYEQYV. V and J are TRBV18 and TRBJ2-7, with 7 nucleotides matching TRBD1. CDR3 size: 15 residues. Germline V CDR1 and CDR2: KGHSH, LQKENI. V was clipped by 6 bases and J by 0 bases; unmatched bases: 8.

This clonotype has a handful of counts. The chain couples TRBV28 to TRBJ2-7; D gene ambiguous. Trimming shortened V by 5 bases and J by 0 bases, and 11 bases separated the two germline ends. Germline CDR1 MDHEN, CDR2 SYDVKM. CDR3 length equals 14 residues. DNA of the CDR3: TGTGCCAGCAGTAGCCCTCAAGGCTCCTACGAGCAGTACGTC. Its translation: CASSSPQGSYEQYV.

This clonotype was seen more than once but under ten times. The chain couples TRBV7-9 to TRBJ1-1, with 9 positions matching TRBD1. CDR3 size: 14 residues. CDR1 and CDR2 (germline): SEHNR, FQNEAQ (reference sequence). J gave up 4 bases and V 4 bases, and 4 bases lay outside the gene matches. CDR3 in DNA: TGTGCCAGCAGCTCAGGACAGGGGTCCACTGAAGCTTTCTTT. The encoded protein is CASSSGQGSTEAFF.

The chain links TRBV19 to TRBJ2-1; TRBD2 aligns across 11 bases. Germline V gene data show CDR1 as LNHDA and CDR2 as SQIVND (reference sequence). Trimming at V came to 2 bases and at J to 10 bases, leaving 1 base not matched to a gene. This CDR3 contains 13 residues. The CDR3 reads CASSIRTSGEQFF. In DNA, the CDR3 is TGTGCCAGTAGTATAAGGACTAGCGGGGAGCAGTTCTTC. The full variable domain, completed using reference TRBV19 and TRBJ2-1, is DGGITQSPKYLFRKEGQNVTLSCEQNLNHDAMYWYRQDPGQGLRLIYYSQIVNDFQKGDIAEGYSVSREKKESFPLTVTSAQKNPTAFYLCASSIRTSGEQFFGPGTRLTVL.

The genes are TRBV12-3 or TRBV12-4 and TRBJ2-5; TRBD2 matches 7 bases. The CDR3 length is 14 residues. Germline trimming cut 6 bases from V and 2 bases from J; bases unmatched to any gene: 6. The CDR3 sequence is CASRRGSGQETQYF. In nucleotides, the CDR3 is TGTGCCAGCAGAAGGGGTAGCGGGCAAGAGACCCAGTACTTC.

The chain links TRBV7-2 to TRBJ2-2, with TRBD1 matching over 7 bases. CDR3 length: 15 residues. The germline V gene encodes CDR1 SGHTA and CDR2 FQGNSA. The ends lost 5 bases at V and 0 bases at J; junction bases unmatched: 3. The CDR3 DNA follows: TGTGCCAGCAGCGTTGACAGGGCGAACACCGGGGAGCTGTTTTTT. Amino acids: CASSVDRANTGELFF.

This clonotype was counted only a few times. The chain joins TRBV15 to TRBJ2-5, with TRBD2 matching 8 bases. Germline V gene sequence: CDR1 LNHNV, CDR2 YYDKDF (reference sequence). The CDR3 has 13 residues. V dropped 6 bases and J dropped 6; count of bases not matched to a gene: 6. The CDR3 bases are TGTGCCACCAGTACCCGGGGGGGAAAGACCCAGTACTTC. It translates to CATSTRGGKTQYF. Full variable domain (rest looked up from reference TRBV15 and TRBJ2-5): DAMVIQNPRYQVTQFGKPVTLSCSQTLNHNVMYWYQQKSSQAPKLLFHYYDKDFNNEADTPDNFQSRRPNTSFCFLDIRSPGLGDTAMYLCATSTRGGKTQYFGPGTRLLVL.

This clonotype was observed many times. This sequence joins TRBV7-9 and TRBJ1-2, with TRBD1 as a possible D gene (5 bases). The V end was cut by 5 bases, the J end by 4 bases, with 17 bases between. The CDR3 consists of 15 residues. Per germline, CDR1 SEHNR and CDR2 FQNEAQ (reference sequence). The CDR3 sequence: CASSPGTTTFYGYTF. The CDR3 DNA reads as TGTGCCAGCAGCCCCGGGACTACGACGTTCTATGGCTACACCTTC.

This clonotype has a count of ten or more. The chain is built from TRBV7-9 and TRBJ2-5; D call uncertain. The CDR3 has 11 amino acids. Trimming removed 4 bases at V and 5 bases at J, with 5 bases between. Germline values: CDR1 SEHNR, CDR2 FQNEAQ (reference sequence). CDR3 residues: CASSSAETQYF. Here the CDR3 DNA reads TGTGCCAGCAGCTCCGCGGAGACCCAGTACTTC.

The chain joins TRBV5-8 to TRBJ2-3; D might be TRBD1 (6 bases). The length of the CDR3 is 16 residues. Germline V gene lookup returns CDR1 SGHTS and CDR2 YDEGEE. V was cut by 0 bases and J by 0 bases, with 11 bases left in between. CDR3 DNA: TGTGCCAGCAGCTTGGGGCTGGACAGAAGCACAGATACGCAGTATTTT. Its translation: CASSLGLDRSTDTQYF.

In its sample, this clonotype was seen many times. The CDR3 loop reads CASSLGLGTSEQFF. CDR3 bases: TGTGCCAGCAGCTTAGGTCTAGGGACAAGTGAGCAGTTCTTC. V and J are TRBV7-2 and TRBJ2-1, with a possible D match to TRBD1 (6 bases). The V gene's germline CDR1 is SGHTA and CDR2 FQGNSA. Deletions cut 1 base from V and 9 bases from J, with 13 bases between. The CDR3 loop spans 14 amino acids.

V usage is TRBV24-1 and J usage is TRBJ1-1; D is ambiguous. From germline, CDR1 is KGHDR and CDR2 SFDVKD. The CDR3 has 13 residues. V was trimmed by 0 bases and J by 4 bases, leaving 5 bases between them. The CDR3, as DNA: TGTGCCACCAGTGATTTGCCGAGCACTGAAGCTTTCTTT. Residues: CATSDLPSTEAFF.

This clonotype occurred a few times. The rearrangement links TRBV11-3 to TRBJ2-1; the D is unclear. CDR1 SGHNT and CDR2 YENEEA come from the germline V gene. V lost 2 bases to trimming and J lost 8 bases, with 7 bases between them. CDR3 length equals 12 residues. The CDR3 nucleotides are TGTGCCAGCAGCTTACTAATTTATGAGCAGTTCTTC. Translation: CASSLLIYEQFF.

This clonotype was detected a few times. The V and J genes are TRBV20-1 and TRBJ2-2, with D possibly TRBD2 on 5 matching bases. Per germline, CDR1 DFQATT and CDR2 SNEGSKA (reference sequence). The CDR3 covers 15 residues. V dropped 0 bases and J dropped 5 bases, with 13 bases sitting between them. CDR3 coding DNA: TGCAGTGCTAGAGATCGGAAGCGGTTAACCGGGGAGCTGTTTTTT. This gives the protein CSARDRKRLTGELFF.

This clonotype appeared many times. The chain couples TRBV7-2 to TRBJ2-1; TRBD2 matches at 12 bases. The CDR3 sequence is 15 residues long. The germline gives CDR1 SGHTA, CDR2 FQGNSA. Trimming cost V 5 bases and J 8 bases; bases outside gene matches: 7. CDR3 nucleotide sequence: TGTGCCAGCAGCACATCTAGCGGGAGGGTGGATGAGCAGTTCTTC. This codes for CASSTSSGRVDEQFF.

The rearrangement joins TRBV20-1 to TRBJ2-3; 13 bases line up with TRBD2. The CDR3 is made up of 15 amino acids. CDR1 is DFQATT and CDR2 is SNEGSKA in the germline V gene (reference sequence). J was trimmed by 5 bases and V by 4 bases; bases with no gene match: 6. CDR3 loop: CSAITSGRAIDTQYF. The CDR3 DNA follows: TGCAGTGCTATAACTAGCGGGAGGGCCATAGATACGCAGTATTTT.

This clonotype turned up a few times. The chain joins TRBV6-2 or TRBV6-3 to TRBJ2-1; 9 bases agree with TRBD2. V shed 3 bases and J 4 bases; nucleotides not matched to a gene: 4. The CDR3 length is 15 residues. Germline CDR1 MNHEY, CDR2 SVGEGT. The CDR3 loop reads CASSYLSGGYNEQFF. DNA of the CDR3: TGTGCCAGCAGTTATCTGAGCGGGGGGTACAATGAGCAGTTCTTC.